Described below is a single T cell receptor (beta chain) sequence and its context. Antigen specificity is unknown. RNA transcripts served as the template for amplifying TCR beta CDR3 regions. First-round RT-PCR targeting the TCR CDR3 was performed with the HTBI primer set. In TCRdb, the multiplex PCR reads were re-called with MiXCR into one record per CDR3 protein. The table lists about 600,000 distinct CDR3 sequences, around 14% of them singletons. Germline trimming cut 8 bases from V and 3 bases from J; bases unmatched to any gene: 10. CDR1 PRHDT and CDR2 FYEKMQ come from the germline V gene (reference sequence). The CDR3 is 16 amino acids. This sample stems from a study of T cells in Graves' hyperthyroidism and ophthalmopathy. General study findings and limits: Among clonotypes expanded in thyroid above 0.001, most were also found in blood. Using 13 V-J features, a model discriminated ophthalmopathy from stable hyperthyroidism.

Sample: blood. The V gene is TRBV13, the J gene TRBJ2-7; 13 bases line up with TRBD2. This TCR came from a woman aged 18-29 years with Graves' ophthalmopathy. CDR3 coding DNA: TGTGCCAGCGGCCAGGGACTAGCGGGAAGCCTCTACGAGCAGTACTTC. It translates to CASGQGLAGSLYEQYF.